Following are 12 T cell receptor beta chains from one sample sequenced in a study of monozygotic twins with inflammatory bowel disease. TCRdb reprocessed the 5' RACE reads, keeping one entry per CDR3 protein, no DNA. Here the sample table reports some 190,000 distinct CDR3 sequences. Sequenced sample: blood. The receptors originated from a human donor with ulcerative colitis or Crohn's disease, or a healthy co-twin of an affected twin (not recorded which).

The chain couples TRBV7-2 to TRBJ2-7; the D call from TCRdb, TRBD2, cannot be confirmed without DNA. CDR1 SGHTA and CDR2 FQGNSA come from the germline V gene. CDR3 length equals 11 residues. The CDR3 protein is CASSGLNEQYF.

The rearrangement links TRBV6-2 or TRBV6-3 to TRBJ2-3; the D call from TCRdb, TRBD2, cannot be confirmed without DNA. The CDR3 is 17 residues long. Germline assignment: CDR1 MNHEY and CDR2 SVGEGT. CDR3 in amino acids: CASSYSSKRDLTDTQYF.

The chain is built from TRBV28 and TRBJ2-3; TCRdb's D call, TRBD2, is unchecked because there is no DNA. The CDR3 has 15 amino acids. Germline CDR1 is MDHEN and CDR2 is SYDVKM. The CDR3 loop reads CASSLLAPGTDTQYF.

The chain combines TRBV5-1 with TRBJ2-7; the TRBD1 assignment by TCRdb is unverifiable without DNA. This CDR3 comprises 13 residues. Germline V lookup: CDR1 SGHRS, CDR2 YFSETQ. CDR3 loop: CASSSGQGAVQYF.

The chain couples TRBV6-5 to TRBJ2-7; no DNA is available, so the TRBD2 call from TCRdb remains unchecked. Looked up from germline, CDR1 is MNHEY and CDR2 is SVGAGI. The CDR3 runs 11 residues. CDR3 amino acids: CASSPGREQYF.

V is TRBV7-9 and J is TRBJ1-5. Germline V lookup: CDR1 SEHNR, CDR2 FQNEAQ (reference sequence). This CDR3 comprises 14 residues. This chain's CDR3 is CASSQSGGNQPQHF.

The chain has TRBV7-3 and TRBJ2-5; TCRdb designates TRBD2, a call that cannot be tested without DNA. From germline, CDR1 is SGHTA and CDR2 FQGTGA. The CDR3 spans 15 residues. CDR3 in amino acids: CASSRSGGRQETQYF.

The chain has TRBV6-2 or TRBV6-3 and TRBJ1-1; with no DNA, the TCRdb D assignment of TRBD1 cannot be verified. The CDR3 consists of 13 residues. Germline-derived CDR1 and CDR2 are MNHEY and SVGEGT. The CDR3 here is CASSYKGVTEAFF.

J is TRBJ1-2 and V is TRBV7-2; lacking DNA, the TRBD1 call made by TCRdb goes unchecked. Per germline, CDR1 SGHTA and CDR2 FQGNSA. CDR3 length equals 14 residues. CDR3: CASSLKAVTAPYTF.

The rearrangement uses TRBV6-6 and TRBJ1-5. The germline V gene encodes CDR1 MNHNY and CDR2 SVGAGI (reference sequence). The length of the CDR3 is 14 residues. The chain's CDR3 is CASFDVYSNQPQHF.

The V gene is TRBV5-4, the J gene TRBJ1-6; TCRdb gives TRBD1 as the D gene, but with no DNA this cannot be confirmed. The CDR3 sequence is 16 residues long. Germline values: CDR1 SGHNT, CDR2 YYREEE (reference sequence). The CDR3 protein is CASSSLGQGINSPLHF.

The chain couples TRBV2 to TRBJ1-5; TCRdb picks TRBD1, but there is no DNA to check that call. Per the germline V gene, CDR1 is SNHLY and CDR2 is FYNNEI. This CDR3 region has 16 residues. The CDR3 loop is CASSDIRVVGNQPQHF.